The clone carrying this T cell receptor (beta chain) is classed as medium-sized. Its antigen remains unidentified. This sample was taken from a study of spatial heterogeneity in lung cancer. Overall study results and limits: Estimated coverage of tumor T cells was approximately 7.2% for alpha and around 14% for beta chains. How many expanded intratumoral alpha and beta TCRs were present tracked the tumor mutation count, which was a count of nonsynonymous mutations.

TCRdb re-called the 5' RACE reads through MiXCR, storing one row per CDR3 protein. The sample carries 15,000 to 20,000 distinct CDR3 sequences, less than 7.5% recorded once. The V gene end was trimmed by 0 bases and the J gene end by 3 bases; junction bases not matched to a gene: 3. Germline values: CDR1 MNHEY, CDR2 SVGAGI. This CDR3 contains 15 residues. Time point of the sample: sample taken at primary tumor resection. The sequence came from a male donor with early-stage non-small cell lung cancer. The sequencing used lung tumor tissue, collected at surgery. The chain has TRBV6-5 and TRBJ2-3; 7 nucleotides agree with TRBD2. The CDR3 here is CASSYSIGGTDTQYF. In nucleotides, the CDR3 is TGTGCCAGCAGTTACTCGATCGGGGGGACAGATACGCAGTATTTT.